This T cell receptor beta chain was sequenced in a study of CD8 T cells in Susac syndrome. Reverse transcription of roughly 0.45 to 1 ug RNA used random hexamers. MiXCR, run by TCRdb on the immunoSEQ multiplex PCR reads, gives a single entry per CDR3 protein. Of over 140,000 distinct CDR3 sequences listed, more than 85% are singletons. This clonotype appeared a single time. CDR1 and CDR2 from the germline V gene are DFQATT and SNEGSKA (reference sequence). CDR3 size: 15 residues. The V and J ends lost 6 bases and 4 bases, in that order; junction bases with no gene match: 8. The V call is TRBV20-1, the J call TRBJ1-4; 10 bases are shared with TRBD1. What was sequenced was CD4+ T cells from PBMCs. This TCR was sampled from a human donor with Susac syndrome. DNA for the CDR3: TGCAGTGCCTCTAACCGGGACAGGGGTAATGAAAAACTGTTTTTT. The encoded protein is CSASNRDRGNEKLFF.